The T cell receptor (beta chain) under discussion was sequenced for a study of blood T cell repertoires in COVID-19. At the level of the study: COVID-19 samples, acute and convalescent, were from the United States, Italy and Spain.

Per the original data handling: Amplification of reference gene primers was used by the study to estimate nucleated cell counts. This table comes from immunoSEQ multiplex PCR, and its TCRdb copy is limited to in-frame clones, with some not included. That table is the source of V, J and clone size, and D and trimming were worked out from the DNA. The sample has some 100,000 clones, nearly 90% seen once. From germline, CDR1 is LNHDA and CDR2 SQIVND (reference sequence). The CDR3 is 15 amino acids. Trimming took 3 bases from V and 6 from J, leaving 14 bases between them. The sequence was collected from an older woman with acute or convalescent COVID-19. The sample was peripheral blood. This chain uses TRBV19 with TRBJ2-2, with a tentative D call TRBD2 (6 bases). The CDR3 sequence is CASSMPAGTSGELFF. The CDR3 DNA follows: TGTGCCAGTAGTATGCCGGCGGGAACATCCGGGGAGCTGTTTTTT.